Below, 29 T cell receptor beta chains from the same sample are listed, as sequenced in a study of blood T cell repertoires in COVID-19 (dated by TCRdb to between 2020 and 2021). Library prep was done by the immunoSEQ multiplex PCR assay. TCRdb carries this immuneACCESS record with in-frame sequences only. Its versions omit some clonotypes, under half of them owing to an unresolved V gene in the studies checked, with the rest unexplained. This sample gives about 110,000 clones in total; around 80% of them show up just once. The top ten constitute roughly 7.9% of the sample. Sequenced material: peripheral blood. These receptor sequences come from an elderly woman with active or convalescent COVID-19.

The chain combines TRBV3-1 (or the pseudogene TRBV3-2) with TRBJ2-5, with D perhaps TRBD2 (6 bases). Germline-derived CDR1 and CDR2 are LGHDT and YNNKEL (reference sequence). The CDR3 spans 16 residues. V lost 1 base and J 9 bases, leaving 21 bases between the germline ends. The CDR3 DNA follows: TGTGCCAGCAGCCAAGTCTTGAGTAGGGGAAGGGAGGCCCAGTACTTC. Its protein is CASSQVLSRGREAQYF.

In this sample, this clone turned up once. This sequence joins TRBV7-9 and TRBJ2-1; the D gene is possibly TRBD2 (6 bases). V was shortened by 3 bases and J by 0 bases, with 9 bases between the two germline ends. The CDR3 extends over 15 amino acids. CDR1 and CDR2 from the germline V gene are SEHNR and FQNEAQ (reference sequence). The CDR3 nucleotides read TGTGCCAGCAGCTTGGGGGGTCCCTCCTACAATGAGCAGTTCTTC. It translates to CASSLGGPSYNEQFF. Together with reference TRBV7-9 and TRBJ2-1, the CDR3 gives the full variable domain: DTGVSQNPRHKITKRGQNVTFRCDPISEHNRLYWYRQTLGQGPEFLTYFQNEAQLEKSRLLSDRFSAERPKGSFSTLEIQRTEQGDSAMYLCASSLGGPSYNEQFFGPGTRLTVL.

The chain has TRBV18 and TRBJ1-5; possibly TRBD1 for D (5 bases). Germline V gene sequence: CDR1 KGHSH, CDR2 LQKENI. V was clipped by 3 bases and J by 5 bases, with 14 bases between them. The CDR3 is 15 amino acids. CDR3 protein: CASSPQQGGDQPQHF. The CDR3 DNA is TGTGCCAGCTCACCCCAACAAGGAGGGGATCAGCCCCAGCATTTT.

The V gene is TRBV21-1, the J gene TRBJ2-7; the D call of TRBD2 is as the table states it, not checked on the DNA. TRBV21-1 is described as a pseudogene. The CDR3 length is 12 residues. The DNA of the CDR3 is TGTGCCAGAAGGACTAGCGATTACGAGCAGTACTTC. It yields the protein CARRTSDYEQYF.

The rearrangement links TRBV2 to TRBJ1-1; TRBD1 matches 9 bases. The CDR3 runs to 15 residues. The germline V gene has CDR1 SNHLY and CDR2 FYNNEI. V gave up 7 bases and J gave up 1 base; unmatched junction bases: 7. Here the CDR3 reads CASTWTGVGNTEAFF. CDR3 sequence (DNA): TGTGCCAGCACTTGGACAGGGGTTGGGAACACTGAAGCTTTCTTT.

This chain joins TRBV4-1 and TRBJ1-2, with a possible D match to TRBD1 (5 bases). The germline V gene has CDR1 MGHRA and CDR2 YSYEKL. The CDR3 covers 16 residues. Trimming took off 4 bases at V and 4 bases at J, with 19 bases between the two ends. CDR3 protein: CASSPWEGPLGYGYTF. CDR3 nucleotide sequence: TGCGCCAGCAGCCCCTGGGAGGGACCTTTAGGCTATGGCTACACCTTC.

This clone was found a few times. The chain recombines TRBV7-9 with TRBJ2-1; TRBD1 is a possible D gene (6 bases). The V end lost 8 bases, the J end lost 2 bases, and 13 bases lay between the germline ends. Germline V gives CDR1 SEHNR, CDR2 FQNEAQ (reference sequence). This CDR3 is 14 amino acids long. The CDR3 nucleotides read TGTGCCAGCCGTCTCCGGGACACCTACAATGAGCAGTTCTTC. Its translation is CASRLRDTYNEQFF.

The V and J genes are TRBV10-1 and TRBJ1-1; D is ambiguous. The CDR3 is 13 amino acids. Trimming removed 4 bases from V and 3 bases from J, with 9 bases in between. CDR1 and CDR2 from the germline V gene are WNHNN and SYGVQD (reference sequence). The CDR3 reads CASSVNQDTEAFF. CDR3 sequence (DNA): TGCGCCAGCAGTGTTAATCAGGACACTGAAGCTTTCTTT.

This chain joins TRBV6-5 and TRBJ1-5, with 10 bases that match TRBD1. The CDR3 consists of 16 residues. Germline CDR1 reads MNHEY; CDR2 reads SVGAGI. V lost 0 bases, J lost 4 bases, and 3 bases stayed unmatched. CDR3 amino acids: CASSYSRDRGNQPQHF. In DNA, the CDR3 is TGTGCCAGCAGTTACTCGAGGGACAGGGGAAATCAGCCCCAGCATTTT.

The gene calls are TRBV18 and TRBJ2-4; D gene uncertain. CDR3 length equals 13 residues. The V end lost 3 bases, the J end lost 5 bases, and 8 bases lay between the germline ends. CDR1 and CDR2 from the germline V gene are KGHSH and LQKENI. CDR3 in DNA: TGTGCCAGCTCACCGTTACGGGAAAACATTCAGTACTTC. Encoded protein: CASSPLRENIQYF. The full variable domain, with the rest looked up from reference TRBV18 and TRBJ2-4, is NAGVMQNPRHLVRRRGQEARLRCSPMKGHSHVYWYRQLPEEGLKFMVYLQKENIIDESGMPKERFSAEFPKEGPSILRIQQVVRGDSAAYFCASSPLRENIQYFGAGTRLSVL.

The V call is TRBV3-1 (or the pseudogene TRBV3-2), the J call TRBJ1-4, with D perhaps TRBD1 (6 bases). V lost 2 bases, J lost 3 bases, and 13 bases lay in between. The CDR3 loop spans 16 amino acids. Germline CDR1 reads LGHDT; CDR2 reads YNNKEL (reference sequence). In DNA form, the CDR3 reads TGTGCCAGCAGCCAATATCCGGGACAAGCTAATGAAAAACTGTTTTTT. Its translation: CASSQYPGQANEKLFF.

The V and J genes are TRBV28 and TRBJ2-5, with D unresolved. Trimming stripped 4 bases from V and 5 bases from J, with 14 bases between. CDR1 is MDHEN, CDR2 SYDVKM, per germline. This CDR3 comprises 14 residues. CDR3 protein: CASSYIPGRETQYF. CDR3 in DNA: TGTGCCAGCAGTTACATCCCCGGCAGGGAGACCCAGTACTTC.

The chain recombines TRBV28 with TRBJ2-7, with D possibly being TRBD1 (5 bases). The CDR3 contains 13 residues. The V gene's germline CDR1 is MDHEN and CDR2 SYDVKM. Trimming removed 6 bases from V and 6 bases from J, with 15 bases in between. The CDR3 DNA reads TGTGCCAGCAGCCGACCAGTTACAGGCGAGCAGTACTTC. Protein sequence: CASSRPVTGEQYF.

The CDR3 region has the DNA TGTGCCAGCAGCGCCGACAGCCGCATGAACACTGAAGCTTTCTTT. Translation: CASSADSRMNTEAFF. The J gene is TRBJ1-1, the V gene TRBV11-3; a weak D match, TRBD1 (5 bases). V was pared by 5 bases and J by 0 bases, with 13 bases between. The CDR3 consists of 15 residues. Germline CDR1 SGHNT, CDR2 YENEEA.

The V and J genes are TRBV28 and TRBJ2-1, with D unclear. The CDR3 runs to 15 residues. The germline V gene has CDR1 MDHEN and CDR2 SYDVKM. Trimming took 8 bases from V and 2 from J, leaving 16 bases between them. DNA for the CDR3: TGTGCCAGCTTAAAGCGTGGCAGCCCCTACAATGAGCAGTTCTTC. Its protein is CASLKRGSPYNEQFF.

This clone was detected many times. V usage is TRBV2 and J usage is TRBJ2-3; TRBD1 matches at 7 bases. Germline CDR1 reads SNHLY; CDR2 reads FYNNEI. The CDR3 runs to 15 residues. Trimming took 4 bases from V and 1 from J; bases not matched to a gene: 5. CDR3 loop: CASSGDSQRTDTQYF. The CDR3 bases are TGTGCCAGCAGTGGGGACAGCCAACGCACAGATACGCAGTATTTT. Full variable domain (missing parts from reference TRBV2 and TRBJ2-3): EPEVTQTPSHQVTQMGQEVILRCVPISNHLYFYWYRQILGQKVEFLVSFYNNEISEKSEIFDDQFSVERPDGSNFTLKIRSTKLEDSAMYFCASSGDSQRTDTQYFGPGTRLTVL.

V is TRBV5-1 and J is TRBJ2-1, with 14 bases that match TRBD2. The germline V gene has CDR1 SGHRS and CDR2 YFSETQ. V was clipped by 5 bases and J by 7 bases; unmatched bases: 8. The CDR3 contains 16 residues. This chain's CDR3 is CASREAGLAGVNEQFF. The CDR3 nucleotides are TGCGCCAGCAGGGAGGCGGGACTAGCGGGAGTTAATGAGCAGTTCTTC.

The chain employs TRBV13 and TRBJ2-7; TRBD2 matches at 12 bases. This CDR3 contains 15 residues. The germline gives CDR1 PRHDT, CDR2 FYEKMQ (reference sequence). J was trimmed by 4 bases and V by 5 bases; bases with no gene match: 6. The CDR3 DNA sequence: TGTGCCAGCAGCCCAAAAGGACTAGCGGGATACGAGCAGTACTTC. Translating gives CASSPKGLAGYEQYF.

The J gene is TRBJ2-2, the V gene TRBV6-4; 10 bases line up with TRBD1. CDR1 MRHNA and CDR2 SNTAGT come from the germline V gene. This CDR3 has 18 residues. V lost 5 bases, J lost 0 bases, and 9 bases stayed unmatched. CDR3 coding DNA: TGTGCCAGCAGTCAGGGAAGGACAGGGGGATCGAACACCGGGGAGCTGTTTTTT. Protein sequence: CASSQGRTGGSNTGELFF.

The chain combines TRBV5-8 with TRBJ1-5; D gene ambiguous. CDR3 length equals 13 residues. In germline, CDR1 is SGHTS, CDR2 YDEGEE. Trimming took off 2 bases at V and 3 bases at J, with 6 bases between the two ends. CDR3 sequence: CASSLIYNQPQHF. DNA of the CDR3: TGTGCCAGCAGCTTAATATACAATCAGCCCCAGCATTTT.

V is TRBV9 and J is TRBJ1-6; the match to TRBD1 covers 8 bases. The CDR3 length is 15 residues. Germline CDR1 SGDLS, CDR2 YYNGEE. Trimming took 3 bases from V and 10 from J; bases not matched to a gene: 9. In DNA, the CDR3 is TGTGCCAGCAGCGCGAACGACAGGGGAGGATCACCCCTCCACTTT. Translation: CASSANDRGGSPLHF.

J is TRBJ2-3 and V is TRBV3-1 (or the pseudogene TRBV3-2); TRBD2 matches at 12 bases. Trimming cost V 4 bases and J 6 bases; bases outside gene matches: 5. Germline V gene lookup returns CDR1 LGHDT and CDR2 YNNKEL (reference sequence). This CDR3 contains 15 residues. The CDR3 loop reads CASSPTSGRMDTQYF. CDR3 coding DNA: TGTGCCAGCAGCCCCACTAGCGGGAGGATGGATACGCAGTATTTT.

Remarks on this clone: A junction end diverges from the germline sequence, so it may reflect a read error. V and J are TRBV7-7 and TRBJ2-2; TRBD2 matches 7 bases. The CDR3 is made up of 19 amino acids. Germline CDR1 reads SSHAT; CDR2 reads FNYEAQ (reference sequence). Here the CDR3 reads CASSLGFVAGASNTGELFF. The DNA of the CDR3 is TGTGCTAGCAGCTTAGGTTTTGTTGCGGGAGCGTCGAACACCGGGGAGCTGTTTTTT.

This chain connects TRBV5-3 to TRBJ1-2; unclear D gene. TRBV5-3 is classed as an ORF, of uncertain function. This CDR3 region has 15 residues. With 4 bases removed from V and 8 bases from J, the gap between germline ends came to 21 bases. The CDR3, as DNA: TGTGCCAGAAGCCTGACGGGTTCGAGATCCCCAGGCTACACCTTC. This codes for CARSLTGSRSPGYTF.

CDR3 residues: CASSFGGTGNQPQHF. The CDR3 DNA sequence: TGTGCCAGCAGTTTTGGGGGGACAGGCAATCAGCCCCAGCATTTT. This sequence joins TRBV6-1 and TRBJ1-5; TRBD1 agrees at 7 bases. CDR3 length equals 15 residues. Losses at the gene ends were 5 bases for V and 2 bases for J; bases not matched to a gene: 6. The germline CDR1 and CDR2 sequences are MNHNS and SASEGT.

This chain connects TRBV19 to TRBJ1-3, with D maybe TRBD1 (5 bases). This CDR3 region has 15 residues. The V and J ends lost 3 bases and 3 bases respectively, with 12 bases between them. In germline, CDR1 is LNHDA, CDR2 SQIVND (reference sequence). The DNA of the CDR3 is TGTGCCAGTAGTATGGATTCAGGGCTTGGAAACACCATATATTTT. Its translation: CASSMDSGLGNTIYF.

V is TRBV6-5 and J is TRBJ2-1; 11 bases map to TRBD2. J gave up 5 bases and V 5 bases, and 2 bases lay outside the gene matches. There are 14 residues in the CDR3. Germline lookup yields CDR1 MNHEY and CDR2 SVGAGI. CDR3: CASSLAGGNNEQFF. DNA of the CDR3: TGTGCCAGCAGTCTAGCGGGAGGAAACAATGAGCAGTTCTTC.

The J gene is TRBJ1-2, the V gene TRBV28, with D possibly TRBD1 on 6 matching bases. Per germline, CDR1 MDHEN and CDR2 SYDVKM. CDR3 length: 14 residues. V lost 3 bases, J lost 8 bases, and 16 bases lay in between. In DNA, the CDR3 is TGTGCCAGCAGTTTTGTCGCAGGGGCTCCCGGCTACACCTTC. It encodes CASSFVAGAPGYTF.

V usage is TRBV5-6 and J usage is TRBJ2-7; TRBD1 aligns across 9 bases. Losses at the gene ends were 2 bases for V and 3 bases for J; bases not matched to a gene: 9. The CDR3 consists of 16 residues. CDR1 is SGHDT, CDR2 YYEEEE, per germline. The CDR3 loop reads CASSLRDRVPLYEQYF. The DNA of the CDR3 is TGTGCCAGCAGCTTACGGGACAGGGTCCCCCTCTACGAGCAGTACTTC.